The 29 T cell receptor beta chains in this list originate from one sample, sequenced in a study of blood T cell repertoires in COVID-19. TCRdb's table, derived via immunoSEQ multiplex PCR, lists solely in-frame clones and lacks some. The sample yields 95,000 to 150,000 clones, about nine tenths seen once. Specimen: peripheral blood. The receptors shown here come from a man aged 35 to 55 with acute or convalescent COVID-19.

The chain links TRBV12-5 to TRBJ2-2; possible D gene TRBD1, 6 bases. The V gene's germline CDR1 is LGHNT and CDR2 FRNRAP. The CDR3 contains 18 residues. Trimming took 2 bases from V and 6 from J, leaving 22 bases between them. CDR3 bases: TGTGCTAGTGGTTTGCCAACACTTCCAGGGGCCCACTCCGGGGAGCTGTTTTTT. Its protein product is CASGLPTLPGAHSGELFF.

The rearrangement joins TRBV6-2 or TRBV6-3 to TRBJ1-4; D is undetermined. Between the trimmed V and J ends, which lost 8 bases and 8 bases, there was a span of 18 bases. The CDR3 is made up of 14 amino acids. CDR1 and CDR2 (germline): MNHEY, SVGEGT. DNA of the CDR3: TGTGCCAGCCGCCAGCCGGGGTCTGGGGAAAAACTGTTTTTT. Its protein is CASRQPGSGEKLFF.

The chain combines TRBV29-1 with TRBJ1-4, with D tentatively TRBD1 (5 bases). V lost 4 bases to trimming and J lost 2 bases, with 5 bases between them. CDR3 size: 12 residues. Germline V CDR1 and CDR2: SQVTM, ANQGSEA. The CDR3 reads CSVGQTNEKLFF. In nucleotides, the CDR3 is TGCAGCGTTGGACAGACTAATGAAAAACTGTTTTTT. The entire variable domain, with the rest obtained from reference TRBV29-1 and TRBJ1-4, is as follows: SAVISQKPSRDICQRGTSLTIQCQVDSQVTMMFWYRQQPGQSLTLIATANQGSEATYESGFVIDKFPISRPNLTFSTLTVSNMSPEDSSIYLCSVGQTNEKLFFGSGTQLSVL.

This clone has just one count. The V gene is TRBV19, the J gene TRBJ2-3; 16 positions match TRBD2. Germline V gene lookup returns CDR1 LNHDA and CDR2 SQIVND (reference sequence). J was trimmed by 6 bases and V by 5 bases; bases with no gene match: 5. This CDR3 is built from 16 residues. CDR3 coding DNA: TGTGCCAGTAGTCCCGGGACTAGCGGGGGGGCGGATACGCAGTATTTT. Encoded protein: CASSPGTSGGADTQYF.

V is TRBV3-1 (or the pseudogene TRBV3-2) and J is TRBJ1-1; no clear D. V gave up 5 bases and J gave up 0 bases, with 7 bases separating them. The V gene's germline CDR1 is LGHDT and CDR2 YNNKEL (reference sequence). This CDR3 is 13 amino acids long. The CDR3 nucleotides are TGTGCCAGCAGCTTTAAGCTGAACACTGAAGCTTTCTTT. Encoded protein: CASSFKLNTEAFF.

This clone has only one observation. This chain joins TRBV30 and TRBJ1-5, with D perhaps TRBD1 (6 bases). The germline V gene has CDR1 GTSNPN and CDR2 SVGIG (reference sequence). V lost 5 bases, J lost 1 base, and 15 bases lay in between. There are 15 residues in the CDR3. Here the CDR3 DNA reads TGTGCCTGGGACCTACAGGGACAAAGCAATCAGCCCCAGCATTTT. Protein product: CAWDLQGQSNQPQHF.

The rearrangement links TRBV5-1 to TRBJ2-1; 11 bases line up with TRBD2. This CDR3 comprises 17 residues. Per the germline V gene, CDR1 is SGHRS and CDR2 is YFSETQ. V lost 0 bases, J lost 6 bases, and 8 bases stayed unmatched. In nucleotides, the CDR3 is TGCGCCAGCAGCTTGGAACCCGGACTAGCGGGTTCCAATGAGCAGTTCTTC. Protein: CASSLEPGLAGSNEQFF.

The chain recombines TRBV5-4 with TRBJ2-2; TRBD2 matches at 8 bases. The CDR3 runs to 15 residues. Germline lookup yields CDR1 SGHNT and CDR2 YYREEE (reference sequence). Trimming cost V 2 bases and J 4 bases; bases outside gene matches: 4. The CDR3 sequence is CASSLGTRGTGELFF. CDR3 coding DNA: TGTGCCAGCAGCTTAGGGACTAGAGGCACCGGGGAGCTGTTTTTT.

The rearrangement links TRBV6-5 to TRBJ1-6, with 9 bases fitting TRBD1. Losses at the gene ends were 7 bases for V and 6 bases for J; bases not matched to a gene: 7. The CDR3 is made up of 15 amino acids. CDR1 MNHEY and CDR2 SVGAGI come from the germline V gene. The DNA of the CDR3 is TGTGCCAGCATGACGCGGACAGGGGTTAATTCACCCCTCCACTTT. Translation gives CASMTRTGVNSPLHF.

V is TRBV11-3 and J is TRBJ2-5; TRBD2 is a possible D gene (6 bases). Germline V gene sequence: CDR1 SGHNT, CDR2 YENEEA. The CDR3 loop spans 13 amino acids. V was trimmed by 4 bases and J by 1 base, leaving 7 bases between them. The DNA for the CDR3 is TGTGCCAGCAGCTCGACTAGCCAAGAGACCCAGTACTTC. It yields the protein CASSSTSQETQYF.

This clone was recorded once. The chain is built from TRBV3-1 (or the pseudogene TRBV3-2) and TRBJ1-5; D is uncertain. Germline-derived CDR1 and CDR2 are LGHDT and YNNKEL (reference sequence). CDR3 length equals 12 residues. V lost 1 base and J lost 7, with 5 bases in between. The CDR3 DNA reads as TGTGCCAGCAGCCAAGCCGGGCAGCCCCAGCATTTT. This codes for CASSQAGQPQHF.

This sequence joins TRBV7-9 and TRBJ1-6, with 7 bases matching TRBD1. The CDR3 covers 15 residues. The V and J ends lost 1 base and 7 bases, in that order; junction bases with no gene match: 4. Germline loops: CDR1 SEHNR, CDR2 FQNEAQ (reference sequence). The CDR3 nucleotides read TGTGCCAGCAGCTTAGATGGCAGGGGGAATTCACCCCTCCACTTT. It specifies CASSLDGRGNSPLHF. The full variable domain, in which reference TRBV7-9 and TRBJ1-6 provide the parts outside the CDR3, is DTGVSQNPRHKITKRGQNVTFRCDPISEHNRLYWYRQTLGQGPEFLTYFQNEAQLEKSRLLSDRFSAERPKGSFSTLEIQRTEQGDSAMYLCASSLDGRGNSPLHFGNGTRLTVT.

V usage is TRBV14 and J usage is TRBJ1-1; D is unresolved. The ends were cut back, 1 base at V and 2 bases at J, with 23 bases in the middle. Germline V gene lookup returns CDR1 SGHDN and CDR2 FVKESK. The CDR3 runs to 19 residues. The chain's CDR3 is CASSQALALQRIPNTEAFF. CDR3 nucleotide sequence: TGTGCCAGCAGCCAAGCCTTAGCCCTTCAGCGCATACCCAACACTGAAGCTTTCTTT.

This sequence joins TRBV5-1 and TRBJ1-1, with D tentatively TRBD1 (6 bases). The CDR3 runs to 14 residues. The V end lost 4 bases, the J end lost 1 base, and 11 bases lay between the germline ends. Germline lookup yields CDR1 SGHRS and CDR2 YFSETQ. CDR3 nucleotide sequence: TGCGCCAGCAGCCAACAGACAGGGAACACTGAAGCTTTCTTT. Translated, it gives CASSQQTGNTEAFF.

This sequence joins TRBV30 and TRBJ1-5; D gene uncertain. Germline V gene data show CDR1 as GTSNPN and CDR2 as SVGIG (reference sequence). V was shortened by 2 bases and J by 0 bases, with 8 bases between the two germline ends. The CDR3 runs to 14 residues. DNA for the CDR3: TGTGCCTGGAGTACAATCAATAGCAATCAGCCCCAGCATTTT. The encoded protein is CAWSTINSNQPQHF. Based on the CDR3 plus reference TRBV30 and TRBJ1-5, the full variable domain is SQTIHQWPATLVQPVGSPLSLECTVEGTSNPNLYWYRQAAGRGLQLLFYSVGIGQISSEVPQNLSASRPQDRQFILSSKKLLLSDSGFYLCAWSTINSNQPQHFGDGTRLSIL.

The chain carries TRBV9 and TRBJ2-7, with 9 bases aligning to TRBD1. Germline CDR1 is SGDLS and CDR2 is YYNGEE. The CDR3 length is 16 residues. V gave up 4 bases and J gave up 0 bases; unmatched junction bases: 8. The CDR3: CASSKFGTGSSYEQYF. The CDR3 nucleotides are TGTGCCAGCAGCAAGTTCGGGACAGGGAGCTCCTACGAGCAGTACTTC.

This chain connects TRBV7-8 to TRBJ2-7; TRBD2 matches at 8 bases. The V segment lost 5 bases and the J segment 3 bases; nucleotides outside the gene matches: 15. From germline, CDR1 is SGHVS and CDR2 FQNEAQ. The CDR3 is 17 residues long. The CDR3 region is CASSRGSSGIPSYEQYF. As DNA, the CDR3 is TGTGCCAGCAGCCGGGGTAGTAGCGGGATCCCCAGCTACGAGCAGTACTTC.

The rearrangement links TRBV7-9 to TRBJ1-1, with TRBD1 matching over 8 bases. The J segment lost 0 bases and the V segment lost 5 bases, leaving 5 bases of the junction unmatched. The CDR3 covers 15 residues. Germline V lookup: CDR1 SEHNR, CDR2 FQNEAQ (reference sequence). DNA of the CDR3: TGTGCCAGCAGCCATCGGACAGGGCTGAACACTGAAGCTTTCTTT. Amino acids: CASSHRTGLNTEAFF.

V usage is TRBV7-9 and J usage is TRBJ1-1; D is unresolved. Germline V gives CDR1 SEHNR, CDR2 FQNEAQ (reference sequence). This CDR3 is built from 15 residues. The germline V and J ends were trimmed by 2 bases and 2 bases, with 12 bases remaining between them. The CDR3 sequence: CASSLLDIINTEAFF. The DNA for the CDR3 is TGTGCCAGCAGCTTACTTGACATCATAAACACTGAAGCTTTCTTT.

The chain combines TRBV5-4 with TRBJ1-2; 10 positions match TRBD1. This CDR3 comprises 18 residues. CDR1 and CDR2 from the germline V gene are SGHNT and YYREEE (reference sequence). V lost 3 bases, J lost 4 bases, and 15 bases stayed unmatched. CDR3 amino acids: CASSSGSTGGYKTYGYTF. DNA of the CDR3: TGTGCCAGCAGCTCAGGATCGACAGGGGGCTATAAGACCTATGGCTACACCTTC.

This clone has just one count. CDR3 coding DNA: TGTGCCAGCAGTGACGACAATAGCTCCTATAATTCACCCCTCCACTTT. Translation: CASSDDNSSYNSPLHF. The chain couples TRBV6-1 to TRBJ1-6; D unclear. Per the germline V gene, CDR1 is MNHNS and CDR2 is SASEGT. V lost 3 bases and J lost 0, with 9 bases in between. This CDR3 is built from 16 residues.

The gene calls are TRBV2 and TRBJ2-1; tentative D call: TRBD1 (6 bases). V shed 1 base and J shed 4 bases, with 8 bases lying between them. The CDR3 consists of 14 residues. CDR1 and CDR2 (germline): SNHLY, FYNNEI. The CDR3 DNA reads TGTGCCAGCAGTGAAGACAGGGCTTACAATGAGCAGTTCTTC. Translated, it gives CASSEDRAYNEQFF.

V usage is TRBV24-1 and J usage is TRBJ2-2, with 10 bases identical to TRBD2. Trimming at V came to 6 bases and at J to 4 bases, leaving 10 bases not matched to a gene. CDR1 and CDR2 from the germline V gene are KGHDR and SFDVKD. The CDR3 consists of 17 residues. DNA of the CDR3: TGTGCCACCAGTCCCCAGGGGCTAGCGGGAGTCACCGGGGAGCTGTTTTTT. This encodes CATSPQGLAGVTGELFF.

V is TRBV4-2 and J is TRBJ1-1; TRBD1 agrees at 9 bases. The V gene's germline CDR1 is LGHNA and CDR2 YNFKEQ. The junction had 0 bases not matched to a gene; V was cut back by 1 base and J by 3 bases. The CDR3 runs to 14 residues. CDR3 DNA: TGTGCCAGCAGCCAAGGACAGGGGGACACTGAAGCTTTCTTT. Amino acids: CASSQGQGDTEAFF.

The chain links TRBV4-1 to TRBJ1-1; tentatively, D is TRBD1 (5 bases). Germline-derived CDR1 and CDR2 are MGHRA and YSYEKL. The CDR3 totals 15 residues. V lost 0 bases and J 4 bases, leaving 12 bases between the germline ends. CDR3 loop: CASSQEQGVSTEAFF. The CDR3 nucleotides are TGCGCCAGCAGCCAAGAGCAGGGTGTTAGCACTGAAGCTTTCTTT.

The CDR3 is CASGLVLAGGNSDTQYF. The CDR3 DNA sequence: TGTGCTAGTGGTTTGGTACTAGCGGGAGGCAATTCAGATACGCAGTATTTT. The rearrangement joins TRBV12-5 to TRBJ2-3; 12 nucleotides match TRBD2. V shed 0 bases, J shed 4 bases, and the junction held 5 bases outside the gene matches. Germline V gene data show CDR1 as LGHNT and CDR2 as FRNRAP. This CDR3 is 17 amino acids long.

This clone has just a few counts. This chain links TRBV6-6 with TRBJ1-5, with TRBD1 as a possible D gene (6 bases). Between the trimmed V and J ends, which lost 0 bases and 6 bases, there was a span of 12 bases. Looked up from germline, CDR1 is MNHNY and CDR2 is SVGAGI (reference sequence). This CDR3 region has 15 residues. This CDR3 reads CASSYSEGVGQPQHF. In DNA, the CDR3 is TGTGCCAGCAGTTACTCAGAGGGGGTGGGTCAGCCCCAGCATTTT.

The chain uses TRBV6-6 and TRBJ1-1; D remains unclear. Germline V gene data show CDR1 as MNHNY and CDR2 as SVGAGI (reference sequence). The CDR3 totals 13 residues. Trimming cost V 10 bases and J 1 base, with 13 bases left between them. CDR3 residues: CATIRPENTEAFF. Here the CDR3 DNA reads TGTGCCACCATTCGTCCAGAGAACACTGAAGCTTTCTTT.

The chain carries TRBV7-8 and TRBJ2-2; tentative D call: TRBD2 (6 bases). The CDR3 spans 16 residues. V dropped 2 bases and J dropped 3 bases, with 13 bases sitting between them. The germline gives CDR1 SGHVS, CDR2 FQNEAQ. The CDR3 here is CASSLTAGSDTGELFF. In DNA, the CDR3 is TGTGCCAGCAGCTTAACGGCGGGGTCCGACACCGGGGAGCTGTTTTTT.